The rows below give T cell receptor beta chains drawn from one sample of a study of T cell responses to AZD1222 COVID-19 vaccine. TCRdb's copy holds only in-frame clones and misses some; the assay was immunoSEQ multiplex PCR. Of about 110,000 clones in the sample, roughly 90% are singletons; the top ten hold approximately 5.2%. The source was peripheral blood, collected on day 0 of AZD1222 vaccination. These receptors were obtained from an adult in good health. Both conserved end residues are part of each CDR3. Each record gives: clone size, J gene, V gene, D gene, CDR3 protein, CDR3 DNA. The D gene is left open where the match is weak. For some rows the clone size is stated as once, few or many, or as a class when expanded; others skip it.

clone_size: -; j_call: TRBJ1-1; v_call: TRBV7-9; d_call: TRBD1; cdr3_aa: CASSQTGGTEAFF; cdr3_nt: TGTGCCAGCAGCCAGACAGGGGGCACTGAAGCTTTCTTT
clone_size: -; j_call: TRBJ2-1; v_call: TRBV29-1; d_call: -; cdr3_aa: CSVVDPGSYNEQFF; cdr3_nt: TGCAGCGTTGTGGACCCCGGCTCCTACAATGAGCAGTTCTTC
clone_size: -; j_call: TRBJ1-4; v_call: TRBV5-8; d_call: -; cdr3_aa: CASSLTGRTTNEKLFF; cdr3_nt: TGTGCCAGCAGCTTGACAGGGCGAACTACTAATGAAAAACTGTTTTTT
clone_size: -; j_call: TRBJ1-6; v_call: TRBV7-2; d_call: -; cdr3_aa: CASSPMGRNSPLHF; cdr3_nt: TGTGCCAGCAGCCCCATGGGAAGGAATTCACCCCTCCACTTT
clone_size: -; j_call: TRBJ1-2; v_call: TRBV27; d_call: TRBD1; cdr3_aa: CASSPGTGEWDGYTF; cdr3_nt: TGTGCCAGCAGTCCGGGGACAGGGGAGTGGGATGGCTACACCTTC
clone_size: -; j_call: TRBJ1-2; v_call: TRBV28; d_call: -; cdr3_aa: CASSGAYGYTF; cdr3_nt: TGTGCCAGCAGCGGGGCTTACGGCTACACCTTC
clone_size: -; j_call: TRBJ2-2; v_call: TRBV3-1/TRBV3-2; d_call: TRBD2; cdr3_aa: CASSQLLAGDTGELFF; cdr3_nt: TGTGCCAGCAGCCAACTTCTAGCGGGGGACACCGGGGAGCTGTTTTTT
clone_size: -; j_call: TRBJ2-1; v_call: TRBV7-2; d_call: -; cdr3_aa: CASSLSLGGSYNEQFF; cdr3_nt: TGTGCCAGCAGCTTGTCGCTCGGGGGATCCTACAATGAGCAGTTCTTC
clone_size: -; j_call: TRBJ1-2; v_call: TRBV27; d_call: -; cdr3_aa: CASSFKATGTTYGYTF; cdr3_nt: TGTGCCAGCAGTTTCAAGGCGACAGGAACTACGTATGGCTACACCTTC
clone_size: -; j_call: TRBJ1-5; v_call: TRBV11-2; d_call: -; cdr3_aa: CASSLGRNSNQPQHF; cdr3_nt: TGTGCCAGCAGCTTAGGGAGGAATAGCAATCAGCCCCAGCATTTT
clone_size: -; j_call: TRBJ1-1; v_call: TRBV2; d_call: -; cdr3_aa: CASSEASRSEAFF; cdr3_nt: TGTGCCAGCAGTGAAGCGTCCAGGTCTGAAGCTTTCTTT
clone_size: once; j_call: TRBJ2-3; v_call: TRBV28; d_call: TRBD2; cdr3_aa: CASKVAGTSGGARTDTQYF; cdr3_nt: TGTGCCAGCAAAGTTGCCGGGACTAGCGGGGGGGCTCGCACAGATACGCAGTATTTT
clone_size: -; j_call: TRBJ2-7; v_call: TRBV11-2; d_call: TRBD1; cdr3_aa: CASSLGDRSYEQYF; cdr3_nt: TGTGCCAGCAGCTTAGGGGACAGATCCTACGAGCAGTACTTC
clone_size: -; j_call: TRBJ1-1; v_call: TRBV10-3; d_call: TRBD1; cdr3_aa: CAVGQGASEAFF; cdr3_nt: TGTGCCGTGGGACAGGGGGCCTCTGAAGCTTTCTTT
clone_size: once; j_call: TRBJ1-5; v_call: TRBV30; d_call: -; cdr3_aa: CAWSVGVQPQHF; cdr3_nt: TGTGCCTGGAGTGTAGGGGTTCAGCCCCAGCATTTT
clone_size: -; j_call: TRBJ1-5; v_call: TRBV12-3/TRBV12-4; d_call: TRBD1; cdr3_aa: CASSLTGGSQHF; cdr3_nt: TGTGCCAGCAGTCTGACAGGGGGCTCGCAGCATTTT
clone_size: -; j_call: TRBJ1-6; v_call: TRBV5-4; d_call: -; cdr3_aa: CASSTRSGTNNSPLHF; cdr3_nt: TGTGCCAGCAGCACGCGATCTGGGACTAATAATTCACCCCTCCACTTT
clone_size: -; j_call: TRBJ1-5; v_call: TRBV5-4; d_call: TRBD1; cdr3_aa: CASSMDRVQPQHF; cdr3_nt: TGTGCCAGCAGCATGGACAGGGTTCAGCCCCAGCATTTT
clone_size: few; j_call: TRBJ2-7; v_call: TRBV5-1; d_call: TRBD2; cdr3_aa: CASSYVAGDEQYF; cdr3_nt: TGCGCCAGCAGCTATGTAGCGGGAGACGAGCAGTACTTC
clone_size: -; j_call: TRBJ2-1; v_call: TRBV20-1; d_call: -; cdr3_aa: CSATGENEQFF; cdr3_nt: TGCAGTGCAACAGGCGAGAATGAGCAGTTCTTC
clone_size: -; j_call: TRBJ2-1; v_call: TRBV4-2; d_call: -; cdr3_aa: CASSQEGSSYNEQFF; cdr3_nt: TGTGCCAGCAGCCAAGAAGGGAGCTCCTACAATGAGCAGTTCTTC
clone_size: -; j_call: TRBJ2-1; v_call: TRBV14; d_call: -; cdr3_aa: CASSQDLEQFF; cdr3_nt: TGTGCCAGCAGCCAAGATTTGGAGCAGTTCTTC
clone_size: -; j_call: TRBJ1-5; v_call: TRBV7-2; d_call: TRBD1; cdr3_aa: CASSLVTGGSNQPQHF; cdr3_nt: TGTGCCAGCAGCTTAGTCACAGGGGGCAGCAATCAGCCCCAGCATTTT
clone_size: -; j_call: TRBJ2-5; v_call: TRBV12-3/TRBV12-4; d_call: -; cdr3_aa: CASSQLESPNF; cdr3_nt: TGTGCCAGCAGTCAACTAGAGAGTCCAAACTTC
clone_size: once; j_call: TRBJ2-3; v_call: TRBV5-5; d_call: -; cdr3_aa: CASSLVAPSTDTQYF; cdr3_nt: TGTGCCAGCAGCTTGGTAGCCCCTAGCACAGATACGCAGTATTTT
clone_size: -; j_call: TRBJ1-5; v_call: TRBV20-1; d_call: -; cdr3_aa: CSASLFGQVYQPQHF; cdr3_nt: TGCAGTGCTAGTCTATTTGGGCAGGTGTATCAGCCCCAGCATTTT